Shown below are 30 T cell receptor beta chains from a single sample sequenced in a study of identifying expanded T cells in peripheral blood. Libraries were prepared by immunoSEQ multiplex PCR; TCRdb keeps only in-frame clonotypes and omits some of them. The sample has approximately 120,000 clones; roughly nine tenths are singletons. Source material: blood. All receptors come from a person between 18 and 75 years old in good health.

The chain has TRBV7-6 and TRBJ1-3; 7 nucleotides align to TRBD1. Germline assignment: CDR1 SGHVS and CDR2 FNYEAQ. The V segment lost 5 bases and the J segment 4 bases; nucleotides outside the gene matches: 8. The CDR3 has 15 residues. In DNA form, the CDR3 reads TGTGCCAGCAGCCTCCTTGACAGGGCGGGAAACACCATATATTTT. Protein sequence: CASSLLDRAGNTIYF.

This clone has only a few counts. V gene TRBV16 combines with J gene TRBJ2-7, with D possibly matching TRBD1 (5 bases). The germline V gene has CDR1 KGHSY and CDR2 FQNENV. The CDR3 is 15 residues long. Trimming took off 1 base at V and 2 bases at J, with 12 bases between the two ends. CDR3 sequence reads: CASSQLGRRAYEQYF. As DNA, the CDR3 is TGTGCCAGCAGCCAATTGGGGCGACGGGCCTACGAGCAGTACTTC. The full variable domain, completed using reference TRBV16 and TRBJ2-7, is GEEVAQTPKHLVRGEGQKAKLYCAPIKGHSYVFWYQQVLKNEFKFLISFQNENVFDETGMPKERFSAKCLPNSPCSLEIQATKLEDSAVYFCASSQLGRRAYEQYFGPGTRLTVT.

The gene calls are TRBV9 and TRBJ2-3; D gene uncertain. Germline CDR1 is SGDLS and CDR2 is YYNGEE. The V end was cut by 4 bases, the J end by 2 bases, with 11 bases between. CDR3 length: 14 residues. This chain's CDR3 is CASSTRTFTDTQYF. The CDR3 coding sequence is TGTGCCAGCAGCACCAGAACTTTCACAGATACGCAGTATTTT.

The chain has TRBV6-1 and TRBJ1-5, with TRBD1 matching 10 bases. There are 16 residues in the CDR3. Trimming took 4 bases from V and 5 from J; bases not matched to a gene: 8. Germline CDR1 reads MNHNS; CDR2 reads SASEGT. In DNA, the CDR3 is TGTGCCAGCAGTGTCAACTTGGGACAGGGGTATCAGCCCCAGCATTTT. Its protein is CASSVNLGQGYQPQHF.

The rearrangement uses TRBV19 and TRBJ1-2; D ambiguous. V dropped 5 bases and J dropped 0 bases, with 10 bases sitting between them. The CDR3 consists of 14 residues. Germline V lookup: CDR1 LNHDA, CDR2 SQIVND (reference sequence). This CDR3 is CASSSDGANYGYTF. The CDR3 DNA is TGTGCCAGTAGTTCCGACGGAGCTAACTATGGCTACACCTTC.

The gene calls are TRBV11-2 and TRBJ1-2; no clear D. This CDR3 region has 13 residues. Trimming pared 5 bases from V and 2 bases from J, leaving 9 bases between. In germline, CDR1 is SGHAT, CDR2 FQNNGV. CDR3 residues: CASSPGPNYGYTF. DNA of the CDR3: TGTGCCAGCAGCCCAGGCCCCAACTATGGCTACACCTTC.

The CDR3 sequence: CASSPAETYEQYF. CDR3 nucleotide sequence: TGTGCCAGCAGCCCGGCCGAGACCTACGAGCAGTACTTC. The chain combines TRBV7-9 with TRBJ2-7; D not resolved. This CDR3 spans 13 amino acids. In germline, CDR1 is SEHNR, CDR2 FQNEAQ (reference sequence). Trimming removed 5 bases at V and 2 bases at J, with 10 bases between.

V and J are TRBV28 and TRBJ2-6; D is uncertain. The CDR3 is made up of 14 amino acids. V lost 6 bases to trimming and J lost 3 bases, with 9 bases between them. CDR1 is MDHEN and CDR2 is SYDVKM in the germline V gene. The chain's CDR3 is CASRRQDGANVLTF. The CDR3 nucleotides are TGTGCCAGCAGACGGCAGGATGGGGCCAACGTCCTGACTTTC.

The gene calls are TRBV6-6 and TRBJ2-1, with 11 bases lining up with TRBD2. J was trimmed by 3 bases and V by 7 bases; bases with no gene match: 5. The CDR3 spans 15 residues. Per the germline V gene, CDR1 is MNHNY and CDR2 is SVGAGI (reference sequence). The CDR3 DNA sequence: TGTGCCAGCATCCTTACTAGCGGGGGCTACAATGAGCAGTTCTTC. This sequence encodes CASILTSGGYNEQFF.

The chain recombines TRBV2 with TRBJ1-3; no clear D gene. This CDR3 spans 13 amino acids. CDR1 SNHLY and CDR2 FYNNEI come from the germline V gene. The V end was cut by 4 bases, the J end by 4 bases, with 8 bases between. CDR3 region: CASSAGSGNTIYF. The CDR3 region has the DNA TGTGCCAGCAGTGCCGGGTCGGGAAACACCATATATTTT. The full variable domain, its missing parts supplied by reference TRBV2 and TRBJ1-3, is EPEVTQTPSHQVTQMGQEVILRCVPISNHLYFYWYRQILGQKVEFLVSFYNNEISEKSEIFDDQFSVERPDGSNFTLKIRSTKLEDSAMYFCASSAGSGNTIYFGEGSWLTVV.

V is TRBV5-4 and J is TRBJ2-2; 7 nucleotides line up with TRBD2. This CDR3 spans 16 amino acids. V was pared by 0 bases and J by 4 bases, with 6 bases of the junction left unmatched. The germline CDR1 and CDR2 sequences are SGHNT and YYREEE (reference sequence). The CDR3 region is CASSLANTGGTGELFF. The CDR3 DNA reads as TGTGCCAGCAGCTTGGCCAATACGGGGGGCACCGGGGAGCTGTTTTTT.

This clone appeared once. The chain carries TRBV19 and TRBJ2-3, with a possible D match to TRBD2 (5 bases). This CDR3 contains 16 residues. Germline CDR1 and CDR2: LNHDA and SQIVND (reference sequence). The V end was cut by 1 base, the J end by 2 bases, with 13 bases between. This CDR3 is CASSIGEGTLTDTQYF. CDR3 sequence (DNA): TGTGCCAGTAGTATAGGAGAGGGAACACTCACAGATACGCAGTATTTT. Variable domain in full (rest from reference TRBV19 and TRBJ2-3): DGGITQSPKYLFRKEGQNVTLSCEQNLNHDAMYWYRQDPGQGLRLIYYSQIVNDFQKGDIAEGYSVSREKKESFPLTVTSAQKNPTAFYLCASSIGEGTLTDTQYFGPGTRLTVL.

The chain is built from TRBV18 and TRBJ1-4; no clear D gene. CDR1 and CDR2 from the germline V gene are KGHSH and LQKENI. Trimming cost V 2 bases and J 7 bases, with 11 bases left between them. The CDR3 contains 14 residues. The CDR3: CASSPSEEREKLFF. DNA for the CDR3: TGTGCCAGCTCACCATCCGAAGAGCGTGAAAAACTGTTTTTT. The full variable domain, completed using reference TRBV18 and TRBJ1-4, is NAGVMQNPRHLVRRRGQEARLRCSPMKGHSHVYWYRQLPEEGLKFMVYLQKENIIDESGMPKERFSAEFPKEGPSILRIQQVVRGDSAAYFCASSPSEEREKLFFGSGTQLSVL.

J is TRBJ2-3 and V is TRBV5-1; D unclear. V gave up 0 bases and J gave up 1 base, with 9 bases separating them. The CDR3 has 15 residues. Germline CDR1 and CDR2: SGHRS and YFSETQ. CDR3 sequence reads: CASSLVPGRTDTQYF. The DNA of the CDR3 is TGCGCCAGCAGCTTGGTTCCTGGCCGCACAGATACGCAGTATTTT.

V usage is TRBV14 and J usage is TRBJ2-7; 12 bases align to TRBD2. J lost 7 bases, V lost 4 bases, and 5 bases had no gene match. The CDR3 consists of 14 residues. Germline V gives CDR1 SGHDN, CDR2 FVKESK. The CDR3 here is CASSPGLAGYEQYF. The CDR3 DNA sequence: TGTGCCAGCAGCCCCGGACTAGCGGGGTATGAGCAGTACTTC.

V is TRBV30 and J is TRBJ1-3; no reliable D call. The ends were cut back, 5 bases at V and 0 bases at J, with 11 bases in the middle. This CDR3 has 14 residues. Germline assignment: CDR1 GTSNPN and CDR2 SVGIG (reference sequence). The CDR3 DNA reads TGTGCCTGGGACCTTAGGGTCTCTGGAAACACCATATATTTT. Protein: CAWDLRVSGNTIYF.

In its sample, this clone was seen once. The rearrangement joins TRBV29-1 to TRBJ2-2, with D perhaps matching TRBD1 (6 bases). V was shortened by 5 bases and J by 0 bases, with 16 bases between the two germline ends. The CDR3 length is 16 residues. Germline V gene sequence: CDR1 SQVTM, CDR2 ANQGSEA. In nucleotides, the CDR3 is TGCAGCGTTCGCGGCGGACAGATTTCGAACACCGGGGAGCTGTTTTTT. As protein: CSVRGGQISNTGELFF.

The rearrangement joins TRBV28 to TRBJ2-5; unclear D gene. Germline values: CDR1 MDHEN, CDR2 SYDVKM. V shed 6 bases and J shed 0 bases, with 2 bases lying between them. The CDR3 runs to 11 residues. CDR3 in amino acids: CASSNQETQYF. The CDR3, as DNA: TGTGCCAGCAGCAACCAAGAGACCCAGTACTTC.

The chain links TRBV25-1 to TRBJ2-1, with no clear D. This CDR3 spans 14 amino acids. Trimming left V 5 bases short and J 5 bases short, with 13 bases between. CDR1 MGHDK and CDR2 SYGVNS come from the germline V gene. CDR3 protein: CASSPPLDNNEQFF. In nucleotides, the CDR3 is TGTGCCAGCAGTCCGCCTCTAGATAACAATGAGCAGTTCTTC.

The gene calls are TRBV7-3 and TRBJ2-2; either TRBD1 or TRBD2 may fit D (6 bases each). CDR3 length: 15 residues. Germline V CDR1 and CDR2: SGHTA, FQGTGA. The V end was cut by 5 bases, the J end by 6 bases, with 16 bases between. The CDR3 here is CASSPAGHSPGELFF. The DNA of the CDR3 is TGTGCCAGCAGCCCGGCGGGACACTCCCCCGGGGAGCTGTTTTTT.

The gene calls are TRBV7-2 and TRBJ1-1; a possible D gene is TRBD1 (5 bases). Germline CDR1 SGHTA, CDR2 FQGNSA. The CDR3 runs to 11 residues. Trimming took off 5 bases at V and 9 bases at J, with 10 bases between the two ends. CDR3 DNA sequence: TGTGCCAGCAGCACCACGGGGCAAGCTTTCTTT. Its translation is CASSTTGQAFF. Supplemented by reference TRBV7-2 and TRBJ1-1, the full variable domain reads GAGVSQSPSNKVTEKGKDVELRCDPISGHTALYWYRQSLGQGLEFLIYFQGNSAPDKSGLPSDRFSAERTGGSVSTLTIQRTQQEDSAVYLCASSTTGQAFFGQGTRLTVV.

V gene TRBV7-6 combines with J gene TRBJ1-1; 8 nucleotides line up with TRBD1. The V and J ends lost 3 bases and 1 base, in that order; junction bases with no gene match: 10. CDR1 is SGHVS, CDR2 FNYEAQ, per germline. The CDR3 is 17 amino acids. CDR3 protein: CASSLRGQVHENTEAFF. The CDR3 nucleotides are TGTGCCAGCAGCTTGCGGGGACAGGTCCATGAGAACACTGAAGCTTTCTTT.

This chain's CDR3 is CASSQDPGNSYGYTF. Here the CDR3 DNA reads TGCGCCAGCAGCCAAGACCCCGGTAACAGCTATGGCTACACCTTC. V usage is TRBV4-1 and J usage is TRBJ1-2; D is undetermined. Germline CDR1 is MGHRA and CDR2 is YSYEKL. The CDR3 is made up of 15 amino acids. V lost 0 bases, J lost 4 bases, and 12 bases lay in between.

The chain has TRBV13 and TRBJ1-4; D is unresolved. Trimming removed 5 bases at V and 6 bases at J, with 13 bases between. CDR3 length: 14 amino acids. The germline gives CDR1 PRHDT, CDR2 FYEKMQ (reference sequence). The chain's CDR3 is CASSTTLGDEKLFF. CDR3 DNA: TGTGCCAGCAGCACGACCCTTGGGGATGAAAAACTGTTTTTT.

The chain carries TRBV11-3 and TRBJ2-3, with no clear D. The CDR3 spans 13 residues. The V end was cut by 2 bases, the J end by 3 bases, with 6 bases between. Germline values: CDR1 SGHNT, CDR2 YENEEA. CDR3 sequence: CASSLRVTDTQYF. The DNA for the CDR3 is TGTGCCAGCAGCTTAAGGGTAACAGATACGCAGTATTTT.

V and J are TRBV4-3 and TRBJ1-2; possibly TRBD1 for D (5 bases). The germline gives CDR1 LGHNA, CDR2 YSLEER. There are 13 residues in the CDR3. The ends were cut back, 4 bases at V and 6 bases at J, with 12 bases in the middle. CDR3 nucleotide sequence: TGCGCCAGCAGCCCCTCAGGGCTCGATGGCTACACCTTC. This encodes CASSPSGLDGYTF.

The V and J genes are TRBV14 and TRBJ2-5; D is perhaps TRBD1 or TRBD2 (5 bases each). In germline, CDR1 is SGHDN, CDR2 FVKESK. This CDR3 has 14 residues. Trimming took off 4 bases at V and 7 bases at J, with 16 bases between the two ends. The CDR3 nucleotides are TGTGCCAGCAGCCGGGACGGAGCGGACGGGACCCAGTACTTC. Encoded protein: CASSRDGADGTQYF.

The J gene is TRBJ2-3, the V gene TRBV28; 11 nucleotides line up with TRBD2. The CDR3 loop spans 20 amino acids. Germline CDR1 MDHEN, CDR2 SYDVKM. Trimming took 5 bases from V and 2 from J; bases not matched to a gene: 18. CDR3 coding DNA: TGTGCCAGCAGTCCCAACCCGGCACCTGGACTAGCGGGCTTCACAGATACGCAGTATTTT. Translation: CASSPNPAPGLAGFTDTQYF. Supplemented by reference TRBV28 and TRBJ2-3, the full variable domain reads DVKVTQSSRYLVKRTGEKVFLECVQDMDHENMFWYRQDPGLGLRLIYFSYDVKMKEKGDIPEGYSVSREKKERFSLILESASTNQTSMYLCASSPNPAPGLAGFTDTQYFGPGTRLTVL.

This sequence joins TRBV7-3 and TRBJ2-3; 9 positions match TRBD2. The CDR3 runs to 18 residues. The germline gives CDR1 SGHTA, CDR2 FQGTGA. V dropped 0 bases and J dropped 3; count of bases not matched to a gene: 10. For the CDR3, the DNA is TGTGCCAGCAGCTTAACTCGGCGGGAGGGCCGGGGGACAGATACGCAGTATTTT. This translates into CASSLTRREGRGTDTQYF. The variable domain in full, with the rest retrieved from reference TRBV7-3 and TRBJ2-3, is GAGVSQTPSNKVTEKGKYVELRCDPISGHTALYWYRQSLGQGPEFLIYFQGTGAADDSGLPNDRFFAVRPEGSVSTLKIQRTERGDSAVYLCASSLTRREGRGTDTQYFGPGTRLTVL.

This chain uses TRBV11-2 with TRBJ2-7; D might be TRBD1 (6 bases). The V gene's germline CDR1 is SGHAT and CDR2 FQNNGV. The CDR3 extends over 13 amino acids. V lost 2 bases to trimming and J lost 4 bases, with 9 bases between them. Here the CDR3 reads CASSLPGQYEQYF. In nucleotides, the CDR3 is TGTGCCAGCAGCTTACCCGGACAGTACGAGCAGTACTTC.